Listed below are T cell receptor beta chains from one sample, sequenced in a study of graft-versus-host responses after intestinal transplantation. TCRdb's copy holds only in-frame clones and misses some; the assay was immunoSEQ multiplex PCR. The table shows about 100,000 clones, with about 90% occurring only once. No antigen has been assigned to these receptors. The sample here was unstimulated CD4+ T cells sorted from spleen or lymph node cells, taken before transplant. Every receptor here comes from a human donor who was the organ donor for an intestinal transplant. Both conserved end residues are part of each CDR3. The D gene is left open where the match is weak. Some rows mark clone size as missing; the rest say once, few, many or name a class of expanded clone.

clone size	D gene	V gene	J gene	CDR3 DNA	CDR3 protein
NA	NA	TRBV30	TRBJ2-7	TGTGCCTGGAGTTCATGGACGGAGAGCTCCTACGAGCAGTACTTC	CAWSSWTESSYEQYF
few	NA	TRBV5-4	TRBJ2-3	TGTGCCAGCAGCTTGGAGGGCCGGAGCACAGATACGCAGTATTTT	CASSLEGRSTDTQYF
NA	NA	TRBV5-4	TRBJ1-1	TGTGCCAGCAGCTTGGTGTTAGGGAACACTGAAGCTTTCTTT	CASSLVLGNTEAFF
once	TRBD2	TRBV5-1	TRBJ2-1	TGCGCCAGCAGCTTGGGTTTTTCCGGCTCCCTAGCGGGGCCCTACAATGAGCAGTTCTTC	CASSLGFSGSLAGPYNEQFF
NA	NA	TRBV28	TRBJ2-3	TGTGCCAGCAGTTTAACGTCAGGAACTCGGGATACGCAGTATTTT	CASSLTSGTRDTQYF
once	TRBD1	TRBV10-3	TRBJ2-2	TGTGCCAGTTCGACAGGGGGGAACACCGGGGAGCTGTTTTTT	CASSTGGNTGELFF
NA	NA	TRBV20-1	TRBJ2-3	TGCAGTGTCTCGTGGGGAGATACGCAGTATTTT	CSVSWGDTQYF
NA	TRBD1	TRBV30	TRBJ2-7	TGTGCCTGGAGTGTAGGGACAGAAATCTACGAGCAGTACTTC	CAWSVGTEIYEQYF
NA	NA	TRBV5-6	TRBJ1-3	TGTGCCAGCAGCTTGGCCTTCTTGGGATCTGGAAACACCATATATTTT	CASSLAFLGSGNTIYF
NA	TRBD1	TRBV28	TRBJ1-4	TGTGCCAGCAGTTTACCCTATTCTGGGACAGGGGGCAATGAAAAACTGTTTTTT	CASSLPYSGTGGNEKLFF
NA	NA	TRBV2	TRBJ1-2	TGTGCCAGCAGAGTCCAAAGCTATGGCTACACCTTC	CASRVQSYGYTF
NA	TRBD2	TRBV6-1	TRBJ2-2	TGTGCCAGCAGTGAAGCTAGCGGGGGGGCCGGGGAGCTGTTTTTT	CASSEASGGAGELFF
NA	TRBD1	TRBV6-1	TRBJ1-6	TGTGCCAGCAGGGCCGTACAGGGGGCTTGGTCACCCCTCCACTTT	CASRAVQGAWSPLHF
NA	NA	TRBV20-1	TRBJ2-7	TGCAGTGCTTCCACGTCCCGAAAGTACTTC	CSASTSRKYF
NA	NA	TRBV5-1	TRBJ2-3	TGCGCCAGCAGCTTGGGGGGGTATCCAGATACGCAGTATTTT	CASSLGGYPDTQYF
NA	TRBD1	TRBV30	TRBJ1-5	TGTGCCTGGTCCGGGACAGGGGGTTTTAGTCAGCCCCAGCATTTT	CAWSGTGGFSQPQHF
NA	TRBD2	TRBV5-1	TRBJ2-3	TGCGCCAGCAGTTTAGCGGGGATGACACCCACAGATACGCAGTATTTT	CASSLAGMTPTDTQYF
NA	NA	TRBV28	TRBJ1-2	TGTGCCAGCAGTTTAGTCCAACTCTATGGCTACACCTTC	CASSLVQLYGYTF
NA	NA	TRBV19	TRBJ2-1	TGTGCCAGTAGTATGGAGGACAGAGGATACAATGAGCAGTTCTTC	CASSMEDRGYNEQFF
NA	NA	TRBV10-3	TRBJ1-1	TGTGCCATTAAGGGGGAGGGAATGGAAGCTTTCTTT	CAIKGEGMEAFF
NA	NA	TRBV29-1	TRBJ2-7	TGCAGCGTGCAGGGGGGTGGATACGAGCAGTACTTC	CSVQGGGYEQYF
NA	NA	TRBV9	TRBJ1-5	TGTGCCAGCAGCGTAGGGACAGCTAATCAGCCCCAGCATTTT	CASSVGTANQPQHF
NA	NA	TRBV7-9	TRBJ2-2	TGTGCCAGCAGCGCAACAACAATCGCGAACACCGGGGAGCTGTTTTTT	CASSATTIANTGELFF
NA	NA	TRBV6-1	TRBJ2-7	TGTGCCAGCAGTGCCTCAAGCGATCCTACCTACGAGCAGTACTTC	CASSASSDPTYEQYF